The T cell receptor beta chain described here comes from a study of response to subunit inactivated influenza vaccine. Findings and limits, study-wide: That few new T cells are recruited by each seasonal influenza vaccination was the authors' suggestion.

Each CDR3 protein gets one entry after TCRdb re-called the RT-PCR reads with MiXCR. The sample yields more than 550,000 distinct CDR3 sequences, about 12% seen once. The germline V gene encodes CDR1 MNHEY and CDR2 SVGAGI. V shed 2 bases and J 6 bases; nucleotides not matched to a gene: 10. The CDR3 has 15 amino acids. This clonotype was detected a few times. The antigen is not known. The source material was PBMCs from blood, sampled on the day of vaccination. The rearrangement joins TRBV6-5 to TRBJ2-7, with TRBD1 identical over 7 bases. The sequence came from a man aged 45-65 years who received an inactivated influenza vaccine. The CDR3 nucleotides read TGTGCCAGCAGTTACCAAACAGGGGTGGGCTCCGAGCAGTACTTC. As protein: CASSYQTGVGSEQYF.